Reported below is one T cell receptor (beta chain). Per the original data handling: It was from reference gene primer amplification that nucleated cell counts were estimated. Clones were sequenced by immunoSEQ multiplex PCR, and TCRdb holds only the in-frame ones, with some missing. The V and J calls and clone size are taken from that table; D and trimming were inferred from the DNA. Found here are tens of thousands of clones, 80% to 95% of them singletons; the top ten hold 6.9%. Trimming stripped 9 bases from V and 10 bases from J, with 21 bases between. CDR3 size: 14 residues. From germline, CDR1 is KGHDR and CDR2 SFDVKD. These data come from a study of blood T cell repertoires in COVID-19. In the study overall: Samples of COVID-19 (acute and convalescent) were obtained from the United States, Italy and Spain. T cells, B-cell-depleted T cells, or PBMCs supplied cDNA or gDNA.

The V gene is TRBV24-1, the J gene TRBJ2-1; D is perhaps TRBD2 (6 bases). The TCR was taken from a human donor in a cohort sampled during active COVID-19. The sequenced material came from peripheral blood. CDR3 in amino acids: CATGDLTSWGEQFF. CDR3 coding DNA: TGTGCCACCGGGGACTTGACGAGTTGGGGAGAGCAGTTCTTC.